This T cell receptor beta chain was recovered during a study of blood T cell repertoires in COVID-19. In the study overall: Samples of COVID-19 (acute and convalescent) were obtained from the United States, Italy and Spain. The cDNA or gDNA used as material had been derived from T cells, B-cell-depleted T cells, or PBMCs.

Per the original data handling: Reference gene primer amplification in the assay estimated nucleated cell counts. The protocol was immunoSEQ multiplex PCR, while the TCRdb copy is restricted to in-frame clones and leaves out a portion. V, J and clone size are taken as reported in that table, and D and trimming were inferred from the DNA itself. The sample holds almost 250,000 clones, about 82% seen once. Trimming at V came to 3 bases and at J to 3 bases, leaving 4 bases not matched to a gene. From germline, CDR1 is MNHEY and CDR2 SMNVEV (reference sequence). The CDR3 has 15 residues. What was sequenced was PBMCs or T cells enriched from blood (not recorded which). The receptor comes from a woman between 50 and 59 years old with acute COVID-19. The chain carries TRBV27 and TRBJ2-1; 8 positions agree with TRBD2. The CDR3: CASSFGGGNYNEQFF. CDR3 DNA sequence: TGTGCCAGCAGTTTTGGCGGGGGGAACTACAATGAGCAGTTCTTC.